This paragraph covers one T cell receptor (beta chain) sequence. Assay: immunoSEQ multiplex PCR; the TCRdb copy retains only in-frame clones and omits some. The table has tens of thousands of clones, roughly 80% seen once. The time point denotes: pretreatment peripheral blood. This entry belongs to a study of PD-L1 blockade in urothelial cancer. The CDR3 sequence is 18 residues long. Per the germline V gene, CDR1 is MNHNS and CDR2 is SASEGT. The V end was cut by 0 bases, the J end by 0 bases, with 15 bases between. The chain uses TRBV6-1 and TRBJ1-3; D may be TRBD1 (5 bases). This receptor was identified in a man aged 50-60 years with urothelial cancer. The material sequenced was PBMCs, taken around atezolizumab (anti-PD-L1) treatment. CDR3 nucleotide sequence: TGTGCCAGCAGTGAAGCGGAAGCAGGGTGGTCCTCTGGAAACACCATATATTTT. Amino acids: CASSEAEAGWSSGNTIYF.